This T cell receptor beta chain was recovered during a study of CD8+CD57+ T cells in acquired aplastic anemia. This clonotype was detected ten times or more. The template used for profiling TCR beta VDJ and CDR3 was genomic DNA. MiXCR was run by TCRdb on the reads, yielding one entry per CDR3 protein. The sample carries 100,000 to 150,000 distinct CDR3 sequences, roughly 55% recorded once. Patients included in sequencing had previously demonstrated CD8+CD57+ cell expansion by flow cytometry. Sequencing used sorted CD4+, CD8+, or CD8+CD57+ T cells (not recorded which) from PBMCs. The receptor was isolated from a human donor with aplastic anemia.

The CDR3 DNA is TGTGCCAGCAGTGACTTCAGCGAGTCCTACGAGCAGTACTTC. Residues: CASSDFSESYEQYF. The J gene is TRBJ2-7, the V gene TRBV2; D gene ambiguous. CDR1 and CDR2 from the germline V gene are SNHLY and FYNNEI. The CDR3 is 14 residues long. The V gene lost 3 bases and the J gene lost 1 base, with 10 bases spanning the gap.